A single T cell receptor beta chain is shown here with its context. This sample was included in a study of cytomegalovirus exposure and HLA in healthy donors. Primers for the PCR totalled 60 Vbeta and 13 Jbeta. Sequenced by immunoSEQ multiplex PCR; TCRdb stores in-frame clones only, minus some. The data contain some 150,000 clones, over 60% of them seen just once; the ten biggest clones take up roughly 3.1%. Germline values: CDR1 SGHRS, CDR2 YFSETQ. The CDR3 spans 13 residues. V was clipped by 3 bases and J by 6 bases; unmatched bases: 4. The sequenced material came from PBMCs. J is TRBJ1-2 and V is TRBV5-1; TRBD1 matches 8 bases. The TCR was taken from a woman in her 30s in good health and CMV-seropositive. DNA for the CDR3: TGCGCCAGCAGCTCGACAGGGGTTAATGGCTACACCTTC. Protein sequence: CASSSTGVNGYTF.